Each of the 21 T cell receptor beta chains below was sequenced from the same sample in a study of blood T cell repertoires in COVID-19. Generated by immunoSEQ multiplex PCR, the TCRdb table keeps only in-frame clones and is missing some. The table includes fewer than 350,000 clones, roughly 79% detected once. Source material: peripheral blood. These receptors all come from a woman aged 60-70 years with active or convalescent COVID-19.

The DNA for the CDR3 is TGCGCCAGCAATGAGGGCGCCACAGATACGCAGTATTTT. Its protein is CASNEGATDTQYF. This chain joins TRBV5-1 and TRBJ2-3; weak D call: TRBD2 (5 bases). The CDR3 is 13 residues long. V was cut by 6 bases and J by 2 bases, with 10 bases left in between. Looked up from germline, CDR1 is SGHRS and CDR2 is YFSETQ.

This clone was seen many times. This chain joins TRBV5-1 and TRBJ2-7; D gene ambiguous. The germline V gene encodes CDR1 SGHRS and CDR2 YFSETQ. The V gene lost 4 bases and the J gene lost 0 bases, with 8 bases spanning the gap. This CDR3 contains 13 residues. CDR3 sequence: CASSLSSSYEQYF. The CDR3 bases are TGCGCCAGCAGCCTCTCGAGCTCCTACGAGCAGTACTTC.

This clone occurred a few times. The chain recombines TRBV18 with TRBJ1-2; D gene uncertain. The CDR3 has 14 amino acids. V shed 0 bases and J shed 3 bases, with 8 bases lying between them. The germline V gene encodes CDR1 KGHSH and CDR2 LQKENI. The CDR3 protein is CASSPPRLDYGYTF. The CDR3 DNA follows: TGTGCCAGCTCACCACCACGGTTGGACTATGGCTACACCTTC. Full variable domain (outside the CDR3, taken from reference TRBV18 and TRBJ1-2): NAGVMQNPRHLVRRRGQEARLRCSPMKGHSHVYWYRQLPEEGLKFMVYLQKENIIDESGMPKERFSAEFPKEGPSILRIQQVVRGDSAAYFCASSPPRLDYGYTFGSGTRLTVV.

The CDR3 DNA reads as TGCGCCAGCAGCTTGGATTCGTCAGACACTGAAGCTTTCTTT. It codes for CASSLDSSDTEAFF. This chain uses TRBV5-1 with TRBJ1-1, with unresolved D. The CDR3 runs to 14 residues. CDR1 and CDR2 from the germline V gene are SGHRS and YFSETQ. Trimming removed 0 bases from V and 3 bases from J, with 9 bases in between. The full variable domain, in which reference TRBV5-1 and TRBJ1-1 provide the parts outside the CDR3, is KAGVTQTPRYLIKTRGQQVTLSCSPISGHRSVSWYQQTPGQGLQFLFEYFSETQRNKGNFPGRFSGRQFSNSRSEMNVSTLELGDSALYLCASSLDSSDTEAFFGQGTRLTVV.

This chain links TRBV19 with TRBJ1-2; 7 bases are a match to TRBD1. Trimming at V came to 4 bases and at J to 1 base, leaving 3 bases not matched to a gene. The CDR3 loop spans 14 amino acids. CDR1 and CDR2 from the germline V gene are LNHDA and SQIVND (reference sequence). The CDR3 coding sequence is TGTGCCAGTAGTAAGACAGGGATTAACTATGGCTACACCTTC. Translated, it gives CASSKTGINYGYTF. Variable domain in full (rest from reference TRBV19 and TRBJ1-2): DGGITQSPKYLFRKEGQNVTLSCEQNLNHDAMYWYRQDPGQGLRLIYYSQIVNDFQKGDIAEGYSVSREKKESFPLTVTSAQKNPTAFYLCASSKTGINYGYTFGSGTRLTVV.

The J gene is TRBJ2-7, the V gene TRBV9, with TRBD2 matching 8 bases. In germline, CDR1 is SGDLS, CDR2 YYNGEE. V lost 4 bases and J lost 5; bases outside the gene matches: 8. This CDR3 region has 14 residues. Here the CDR3 reads CASSPIAGSHEQYF. In DNA form, the CDR3 reads TGTGCCAGCAGCCCAATAGCGGGGTCCCACGAGCAGTACTTC.

This clone was observed a few times. V is TRBV5-6 and J is TRBJ1-4; the match to TRBD1 covers 8 bases. CDR3 length equals 15 residues. The germline CDR1 and CDR2 sequences are SGHDT and YYEEEE. V shed 3 bases, J shed 3 bases, and the junction held 4 bases outside the gene matches. CDR3 loop: CASSSQGAPNEKLFF. CDR3 DNA sequence: TGTGCCAGCAGCTCTCAGGGGGCCCCTAATGAAAAACTGTTTTTT.

The rearrangement joins TRBV27 to TRBJ2-1; D unclear. The germline V gene has CDR1 MNHEY and CDR2 SMNVEV (reference sequence). Trimming shortened V by 3 bases and J by 4 bases, and 16 bases separated the two germline ends. The CDR3 sequence is 16 residues long. The chain's CDR3 is CASSFLPTHKYNEQFF. The CDR3 bases are TGTGCCAGCAGTTTTTTGCCAACACACAAATACAATGAGCAGTTCTTC.

The rearrangement uses TRBV4-1 and TRBJ1-1; no reliable D call. The germline V gene encodes CDR1 MGHRA and CDR2 YSYEKL. V was cut by 1 base and J by 5 bases, with 8 bases left in between. CDR3 size: 13 residues. CDR3 region: CASSQVPRTEAFF. CDR3 bases: TGCGCCAGCAGCCAAGTCCCACGGACTGAAGCTTTCTTT.

The rearrangement links TRBV6-5 to TRBJ2-3; D possibly corresponds to TRBD2 (6 bases). CDR1 MNHEY and CDR2 SVGAGI come from the germline V gene. The CDR3 is made up of 15 amino acids. Trimming took off 6 bases at V and 5 bases at J, with 18 bases between the two ends. In DNA form, the CDR3 reads TGTGCCAGCAGGTCGGGACTGGGGCCGGGAGATACGCAGTATTTT. It yields the protein CASRSGLGPGDTQYF.

This clone showed up just a few times. J is TRBJ2-7 and V is TRBV6-1; D remains ambiguous. The ends were cut back, 3 bases at V and 1 base at J, with 10 bases in the middle. The V gene's germline CDR1 is MNHNS and CDR2 SASEGT. The CDR3 is 14 amino acids. The CDR3 loop is CASSDTTRSYEQYF. The DNA of the CDR3 is TGTGCCAGCAGTGACACAACGAGGTCCTACGAGCAGTACTTC.

The V and J genes are TRBV10-2 and TRBJ1-2; 11 positions agree with TRBD1. The junction had 13 bases not matched to a gene; V was cut back by 7 bases and J by 6 bases. CDR3 length equals 16 residues. Germline CDR1 and CDR2: WSHSY and SAAADI. The CDR3 protein is CASKRSPGQGVDGYTF. For the CDR3, the DNA is TGCGCCAGCAAACGATCCCCGGGACAGGGGGTGGATGGCTACACCTTC.

The chain couples TRBV6-5 to TRBJ1-1, with D perhaps TRBD1 (5 bases). Germline V gene lookup returns CDR1 MNHEY and CDR2 SVGAGI. This CDR3 comprises 11 residues. Trimming removed 2 bases from V and 10 bases from J, with 8 bases in between. DNA of the CDR3: TGTGCCAGCAGTTACGGGACTAGAGCTTTCTTT. Its translation: CASSYGTRAFF.

The chain has TRBV9 and TRBJ2-5, with 7 nucleotides matching TRBD2. CDR3 length equals 16 residues. V was pared by 3 bases and J by 4 bases, with 12 bases of the junction left unmatched. Germline CDR1 reads SGDLS; CDR2 reads YYNGEE. The CDR3 loop reads CASSASTGGIGETQYF. CDR3 coding DNA: TGTGCCAGCAGCGCCTCTACCGGGGGGATAGGAGAGACCCAGTACTTC.

V and J are TRBV7-9 and TRBJ1-6, with a tentative D call TRBD1 (5 bases). V lost 5 bases, J lost 6 bases, and 14 bases lay in between. The CDR3 has 15 amino acids. Germline V gene lookup returns CDR1 SEHNR and CDR2 FQNEAQ (reference sequence). DNA of the CDR3: TGTGCCAGCAGCCCCCGGTCCGGGGGTAATTCACCCCTCCACTTT. Amino acids: CASSPRSGGNSPLHF. Full variable domain (outside the CDR3, taken from reference TRBV7-9 and TRBJ1-6): DTGVSQNPRHKITKRGQNVTFRCDPISEHNRLYWYRQTLGQGPEFLTYFQNEAQLEKSRLLSDRFSAERPKGSFSTLEIQRTEQGDSAMYLCASSPRSGGNSPLHFGNGTRLTVT.

This chain uses TRBV5-6 with TRBJ1-5, with D uncertain. There are 14 residues in the CDR3. V was clipped by 4 bases and J by 3 bases, with 11 bases between them. In germline, CDR1 is SGHDT, CDR2 YYEEEE. In DNA form, the CDR3 reads TGTGCCAGCAGCCGTGATGGCCCCAATCAGCCCCAGCATTTT. It translates to CASSRDGPNQPQHF.

V and J are TRBV19 and TRBJ1-2, with 7 bases aligning to TRBD1. J was trimmed by 5 bases and V by 3 bases; bases with no gene match: 12. In germline, CDR1 is LNHDA, CDR2 SQIVND (reference sequence). CDR3 length: 16 residues. DNA of the CDR3: TGTGCCAGTAGTATGATCGGAGGGGGCGGACTATATGGCTACACCTTC. Translated, it gives CASSMIGGGGLYGYTF.

This clone was counted a single time. The J gene is TRBJ2-7, the V gene TRBV21-1; the table's D call of TRBD1 was not tested on the DNA. TRBV21-1 is a pseudogene. CDR3 length: 14 residues. Here the CDR3 DNA reads TGTGCCAGCAGCACAGGGGACAGGGAGGGCGAGCAGTACTTC. Its protein is CASSTGDREGEQYF.

The chain couples TRBV2 to TRBJ2-7; 8 bases line up with TRBD1. This CDR3 comprises 13 residues. Germline lookup yields CDR1 SNHLY and CDR2 FYNNEI. The trim removed 9 bases at V and 3 bases at J, leaving 7 bases unmatched. The CDR3 protein is CARRQGMNYEQYF. The CDR3 bases are TGTGCCAGGAGACAGGGGATGAACTACGAGCAGTACTTC.

The chain uses TRBV2 and TRBJ1-4; 9 nucleotides align to TRBD1. V was pared by 9 bases and J by 10 bases, with 9 bases of the junction left unmatched. This CDR3 is 13 amino acids long. Germline CDR1 is SNHLY and CDR2 is FYNNEI. The CDR3 DNA follows: TGTGCCAGTGCGGGGACAGGGAAGTCAAAACTGTTTTTT. Translating it yields CASAGTGKSKLFF.

The chain combines TRBV2 with TRBJ2-7; 7 bases align to TRBD1. J gave up 6 bases and V 10 bases, and 9 bases lay outside the gene matches. This CDR3 has 12 residues. Per the germline V gene, CDR1 is SNHLY and CDR2 is FYNNEI. This CDR3 reads CAIPKGAGEQYF. Written as DNA, the CDR3 is TGTGCCATCCCGAAGGGGGCGGGCGAGCAGTACTTC.